This passage covers 27 T cell receptor beta chains from one sample sequenced in a study of T cell repertoires in cytomegalovirus infection. These receptors have no known antigen. Using its own MiXCR run on the reads, TCRdb lists one record per CDR3 protein. The sample includes 700,000 to 900,000 distinct CDR3 sequences, 25% to 30% seen only once; the top ten take under 15%. The source material was cultured CD8+ T cells from PBMCs, sampled from culture after CMV antigen stimulation. Receptors originate from a human donor in good health (CMV status not recorded). Some clones in this sample may be carry-over from other donors' samples.

This clonotype has a handful of counts. V gene TRBV2 combines with J gene TRBJ2-3, with D possibly being TRBD1 (6 bases). The V end lost 8 bases, the J end lost 2 bases, and 14 bases lay between the germline ends. This CDR3 has 14 residues. CDR1 and CDR2 (germline): SNHLY, FYNNEI. The chain's CDR3 is CASDPTGFTDTQYF. For the CDR3, the DNA is TGTGCCAGCGATCCGACAGGCTTCACAGATACGCAGTATTTT.

V is TRBV4-2 and J is TRBJ2-7; 7 bases align to TRBD1. With V trimmed by 0 bases and J by 0 bases, 2 bases remained unmatched. The CDR3 consists of 15 residues. The germline V gene encodes CDR1 LGHNA and CDR2 YNFKEQ. CDR3 residues: CASSQDGDSSYEQYF. CDR3 nucleotide sequence: TGTGCCAGCAGCCAAGATGGGGACAGCTCCTACGAGCAGTACTTC.

V is TRBV3-1 and J is TRBJ2-1; the match to TRBD2 covers 8 bases. Germline-derived CDR1 and CDR2 are LGHDT and YNNKEL (reference sequence). This CDR3 region has 15 residues. Trimming cost V 0 bases and J 7 bases; bases outside gene matches: 5. CDR3 DNA: TGTGCCAGCAGCCAAGATATTTCTAGCGGGAATGAGCAGTTCTTC. As protein: CASSQDISSGNEQFF.

The table lists this clonotype with many counts. This chain uses TRBV7-2 with TRBJ1-2; D may be TRBD1 (5 bases). The CDR3 has 12 amino acids. The V end was cut by 5 bases, the J end by 8 bases, with 12 bases between. Germline loops: CDR1 SGHTA, CDR2 FQGNSA. The chain's CDR3 is CASSQTVLGYTF. The CDR3 DNA reads as TGTGCCAGCAGCCAGACAGTTTTAGGCTACACCTTC.

This sequence joins TRBV24-1 and TRBJ2-2; 11 nucleotides line up with TRBD1. This CDR3 contains 17 residues. Germline trimming cut 5 bases from V and 3 bases from J; bases unmatched to any gene: 7. Germline assignment: CDR1 KGHDR and CDR2 SFDVKD. The CDR3 DNA reads TGTGCCACCAGTGCCAGGACAGGGGGCCTGGACACCGGGGAGCTGTTTTTT. The encoded protein is CATSARTGGLDTGELFF.

This clonotype was recorded many times. This sequence joins TRBV7-9 and TRBJ2-1, with 9 bases identical to TRBD2. Germline-derived CDR1 and CDR2 are SEHNR and FQNEAQ (reference sequence). This CDR3 region has 15 residues. V dropped 1 base and J dropped 5; count of bases not matched to a gene: 3. The CDR3: CASSLVAGGNNEQFF. Written as DNA, the CDR3 is TGTGCCAGCAGCTTAGTGGCGGGGGGGAACAATGAGCAGTTCTTC.

The chain links TRBV7-9 to TRBJ2-1; tentative D call: TRBD2 (6 bases). This CDR3 is 13 amino acids long. V was shortened by 8 bases and J by 4 bases, with 12 bases between the two germline ends. The V gene's germline CDR1 is SEHNR and CDR2 FQNEAQ (reference sequence). The CDR3 is CASLGGVYNEQFF. CDR3 in DNA: TGTGCCAGCCTCGGAGGGGTTTACAATGAGCAGTTCTTC.

This clonotype was counted between two and nine times. V gene TRBV4-3 combines with J gene TRBJ2-2; D is uncertain. CDR3 size: 14 residues. V lost 0 bases and J lost 5, with 7 bases in between. The V gene's germline CDR1 is LGHNA and CDR2 YSLEER. The CDR3 coding sequence is TGCGCCAGCAGCCAAGACAGGCCAACCGGGGAGCTGTTTTTT. It translates to CASSQDRPTGELFF.

The chain uses TRBV11-2 and TRBJ2-7; possible D gene TRBD1, 5 bases. The length of the CDR3 is 15 residues. CDR1 and CDR2 from the germline V gene are SGHAT and FQNNGV. Trimming removed 0 bases at V and 3 bases at J, with 12 bases between. The CDR3 loop is CASSLDLQVSYEQYV. As DNA, the CDR3 is TGTGCCAGCAGCTTAGATCTACAGGTCAGCTACGAGCAGTACGTC.

The rearrangement joins TRBV27 to TRBJ2-1; 8 nucleotides match TRBD2. Germline lookup yields CDR1 MNHEY and CDR2 SMNVEV (reference sequence). Trimming took 6 bases from V and 2 from J; bases not matched to a gene: 9. CDR3 length: 16 amino acids. The CDR3 region has the DNA TGTGCCAGCAGCCCCGCGCGGGGACTAGCCTACAATGAGCAGTTCTTC. This encodes CASSPARGLAYNEQFF.

This chain joins TRBV11-2 and TRBJ2-2; 8 bases are a match to TRBD2. V lost 2 bases and J lost 4; bases outside the gene matches: 12. The CDR3 runs to 18 residues. The germline CDR1 and CDR2 sequences are SGHAT and FQNNGV. CDR3 residues: CASSLQIAGGLGTGELFF. CDR3 nucleotide sequence: TGTGCCAGCAGCTTACAGATCGCGGGGGGCCTGGGCACCGGGGAGCTGTTTTTT.

This chain joins TRBV11-2 and TRBJ2-3, with 8 bases identical to TRBD2. CDR3 length equals 14 residues. The germline V gene has CDR1 SGHAT and CDR2 FQNNGV. After removal of 7 bases from V and 5 bases from J, the junction contained 8 bases not matched to a gene. The DNA of the CDR3 is TGTGCCAGCATCCCACCCGGGGGGGTAGATACGCAGTATTTT. Its protein product is CASIPPGGVDTQYF.

This chain connects TRBV6-8 to TRBJ2-1; perhaps TRBD2 as D (6 bases). Looked up from germline, CDR1 is MNHGY and CDR2 is SAAAGT. The CDR3 is 13 amino acids. V was pared by 0 bases and J by 9 bases, with 9 bases between. The DNA for the CDR3 is TGTGCCAGCAGTTACTCGGGACTGGTTGAGCAGTTCTTC. Translation: CASSYSGLVEQFF.

V is TRBV4-1 and J is TRBJ1-2; TRBD1 matches at 9 bases. Trimming at V came to 5 bases and at J to 5 bases, leaving 9 bases not matched to a gene. The CDR3 runs 15 residues. Germline V gene data show CDR1 as MGHRA and CDR2 as YSYEKL. This CDR3 is CASSKGQGIKYGYTF. In nucleotides, the CDR3 is TGCGCCAGCAGCAAAGGACAGGGGATTAAGTATGGCTACACCTTC.

CDR3 loop: CASSTRDRSYGYTF. DNA for the CDR3: TGTGCCAGTAGTACCCGGGACCGAAGCTATGGCTACACCTTC. The rearrangement links TRBV19 to TRBJ1-2, with a weak D call TRBD1 (5 bases). Trimming shortened V by 4 bases and J by 4 bases, and 13 bases separated the two germline ends. This CDR3 has 14 amino acids. Germline V lookup: CDR1 LNHDA, CDR2 SQIVND (reference sequence).

The rearrangement links TRBV20-1 to TRBJ1-2; TRBD1 matches 7 bases. The V segment lost 7 bases and the J segment 6 bases; nucleotides outside the gene matches: 2. CDR3 size: 10 residues. Germline values: CDR1 DFQATT, CDR2 SNEGSKA (reference sequence). The CDR3 spells CSGGGDGYTF. The CDR3 nucleotides read TGCAGTGGAGGGGGCGATGGCTACACCTTC.

This clonotype has a count of ten or more. The rearrangement joins TRBV7-8 to TRBJ2-7; perhaps TRBD2 as D (6 bases). Trimming took off 4 bases at V and 3 bases at J, with 16 bases between the two ends. Germline CDR1 SGHVS, CDR2 FQNEAQ. The CDR3 sequence is 15 residues long. The CDR3 sequence: CASSSPGGTLYEQYV. The DNA for the CDR3 is TGTGCCAGCAGCTCCCCCGGGGGAACCCTCTACGAGCAGTACGTC.

Only a few counts were recorded for this clonotype. The chain employs TRBV15 and TRBJ1-5; perhaps TRBD1 as D (6 bases). CDR1 and CDR2 from the germline V gene are LNHNV and YYDKDF (reference sequence). Trimming stripped 0 bases from V and 7 bases from J, with 16 bases between. The CDR3 extends over 16 amino acids. CDR3 loop: CATSRDAQGFNQPQHF. The CDR3 coding sequence is TGTGCCACCAGCAGAGATGCACAGGGCTTCAACCAGCCCCAGCATTTT.

The chain joins TRBV9 to TRBJ2-5; 8 positions match TRBD1. Germline values: CDR1 SGDLS, CDR2 YYNGEE. The junction had 6 bases not matched to a gene; V was cut back by 0 bases and J by 5 bases. The CDR3 contains 15 residues. The CDR3 DNA sequence: TGTGCCAGCAGCGTAGGAGGACAGGGCGCGGAGACCCAGTACTTC. This sequence encodes CASSVGGQGAETQYF.

V gene TRBV28 combines with J gene TRBJ1-1; TRBD1 matches 9 bases. Germline V CDR1 and CDR2: MDHEN, SYDVKM. This CDR3 comprises 14 residues. J lost 5 bases, V lost 5 bases, and 6 bases had no gene match. CDR3 DNA sequence: TGTGCCAGCAGTATGACAGGGGGGTTAACTGAAGCTTTCTTT. Amino acids: CASSMTGGLTEAFF.

This clonotype was counted at least ten times. The V gene is TRBV7-2, the J gene TRBJ2-3; D possibly corresponds to TRBD1 (6 bases). Per germline, CDR1 SGHTA and CDR2 FQGNSA. With 3 bases removed from V and 6 bases from J, the gap between germline ends came to 16 bases. The length of the CDR3 is 15 residues. CDR3 in amino acids: CASSLKNRVWDTQYF. The CDR3 DNA is TGTGCCAGCAGCTTGAAAAACAGGGTATGGGATACGCAGTATTTT.

The chain is built from TRBV20-1 and TRBJ1-1, with TRBD1 identical over 8 bases. CDR1 and CDR2 from the germline V gene are DFQATT and SNEGSKA (reference sequence). The CDR3 loop spans 14 amino acids. With V trimmed by 3 bases and J by 5 bases, 8 bases remained unmatched. For the CDR3, the DNA is TGCAGTGCTAGGGACAGGGTTTCGAGGACTGAAGCTTTCTTT. Its translation: CSARDRVSRTEAFF.

The chain employs TRBV6-1 and TRBJ2-7; D is ambiguous. The CDR3 spans 13 residues. Germline V gives CDR1 MNHNS, CDR2 SASEGT. With 2 bases removed from V and 5 bases from J, the gap between germline ends came to 10 bases. The CDR3 DNA reads TGTGCCAGCAGTGAACTCCCAGGAAACGAGCAGTACTTC. Translating gives CASSELPGNEQYF.

The rearrangement uses TRBV5-6 and TRBJ1-5, with a tentative D call TRBD1 (5 bases). The CDR3 has 14 residues. The V end lost 2 bases, the J end lost 6 bases, and 12 bases lay between the germline ends. Germline V gene lookup returns CDR1 SGHDT and CDR2 YYEEEE. The CDR3 protein is CASSFGQGAQPQHF. The CDR3 coding sequence is TGTGCCAGCAGCTTCGGCCAGGGAGCTCAGCCCCAGCATTTT.

Details on this clonotype: Sequence at one end of the junction differs from germline and may be a read error. V is TRBV9 and J is TRBJ2-3, with 8 bases aligning to TRBD1. The CDR3 sequence is 15 residues long. Germline values: CDR1 SGDLS, CDR2 YYNGEE. CDR3 protein: CASSVGTGGTDAQYF. CDR3 nucleotides: TGTGCCAGCAGCGTGGGGACAGGAGGCACAGATGCGCAGTATTTT.

J is TRBJ2-7 and V is TRBV6-1; 9 bases match TRBD2. The CDR3 extends over 14 amino acids. The V and J ends lost 2 bases and 5 bases, in that order; junction bases with no gene match: 4. Germline loops: CDR1 MNHNS, CDR2 SASEGT. Here the CDR3 reads CASSERGLADEQYF. The CDR3 coding sequence is TGTGCCAGCAGTGAACGGGGACTAGCCGACGAGCAGTACTTC.

Only a few counts were recorded for this clonotype. The V call is TRBV6-5, the J call TRBJ1-1, with unresolved D. The V gene's germline CDR1 is MNHEY and CDR2 SVGAGI. The CDR3 consists of 16 residues. V lost 3 bases to trimming and J lost 3 bases, with 17 bases between them. In DNA form, the CDR3 reads TGTGCCAGCAGTTATCCCTCGGGGAAGGGAGACACTGAAGCTTTCTTT. Encoded protein: CASSYPSGKGDTEAFF.